Listed below are T cell receptor beta chains from one sample, sequenced in a study of blood T cell repertoires in COVID-19. Sequencing used immunoSEQ multiplex PCR; TCRdb keeps in-frame clones, though not all of them. The sample lists roughly 73,000 clones; roughly 91% were seen once. The sequenced sample consisted of peripheral blood. Receptors were obtained from a human donor in a cohort sampled during active COVID-19. CDR3s include the opening cysteine and the closing phenylalanine or tryptophan. D genes are given only for firm matches. Size tells how often a clone was seen (once, few, many) or the class of an expanded clone, and some rows leave it out.

d_gene: .
j_gene: TRBJ1-5
abundance: .
v_gene: TRBV5-6
CDR3aa: CASSLSGEINQPQHF
CDR3nt: TGTGCCAGCAGCTTGTCCGGGGAGATCAATCAGCCCCAGCATTTT

d_gene: .
j_gene: TRBJ2-1
abundance: .
v_gene: TRBV3-1/TRBV3-2
CDR3aa: CASSPGTYNEQFF
CDR3nt: TGTGCCAGCAGCCCCGGGACTTACAATGAGCAGTTCTTC

d_gene: TRBD1
j_gene: TRBJ2-5
abundance: .
v_gene: TRBV5-4
CDR3aa: CASSKGQGAEGQAQYF
CDR3nt: TGTGCCAGCAGCAAGGGACAGGGCGCTGAAGGGCAGGCCCAGTACTTC

d_gene: TRBD2
j_gene: TRBJ2-7
abundance: once
v_gene: TRBV7-2
CDR3aa: CASSYYGTSSSYEQYF
CDR3nt: TGTGCCAGCAGTTATTATGGGACTAGCAGCTCCTACGAGCAGTACTTC

d_gene: TRBD2
j_gene: TRBJ2-4
abundance: .
v_gene: TRBV28
CDR3aa: CASSSGGEGENIQYF
CDR3nt: TGTGCCAGCAGTTCGGGGGGTGAGGGCGAAAACATTCAGTACTTC

d_gene: .
j_gene: TRBJ1-5
abundance: .
v_gene: TRBV11-2
CDR3aa: CASGENSNQPQHF
CDR3nt: TGTGCCAGCGGAGAGAATAGCAATCAGCCCCAGCATTTT

d_gene: TRBD1
j_gene: TRBJ1-6
abundance: .
v_gene: TRBV7-9
CDR3aa: CASSFGQGVSNSPLHF
CDR3nt: TGTGCCAGCAGCTTCGGACAGGGGGTATCTAATTCACCCCTCCACTTT

d_gene: .
j_gene: TRBJ2-2
abundance: .
v_gene: TRBV7-9
CDR3aa: CASSLTPGSLPPGELFF
CDR3nt: TGTGCCAGCAGCTTAACACCCGGTAGCCTGCCCCCCGGGGAGCTGTTTTTT

d_gene: .
j_gene: TRBJ2-5
abundance: .
v_gene: TRBV19
CDR3aa: CASSIGGAGNQETQYF
CDR3nt: TGTGCCAGTAGTATTGGAGGGGCGGGAAACCAAGAGACCCAGTACTTC

d_gene: .
j_gene: TRBJ1-4
abundance: .
v_gene: TRBV7-8
CDR3aa: CASSSAPGWWEKLFF
CDR3nt: TGTGCCAGCAGCTCCGCCCCAGGGTGGTGGGAAAAACTGTTTTTT

d_gene: .
j_gene: TRBJ2-1
abundance: .
v_gene: TRBV25-1
CDR3aa: CASSGRTANRVYNEQFF
CDR3nt: TGTGCCAGCAGTGGTCGGACAGCCAACAGGGTTTACAATGAGCAGTTCTTC

d_gene: .
j_gene: TRBJ1-4
abundance: .
v_gene: TRBV10-2
CDR3aa: CASSSGEATNEKLFF
CDR3nt: TGCGCCAGCAGTTCTGGGGAGGCAACTAATGAAAAACTGTTTTTT

d_gene: .
j_gene: TRBJ1-5
abundance: .
v_gene: TRBV7-6
CDR3aa: CASSPGRDYQPQHF
CDR3nt: TGTGCCAGCAGTCCGGGCAGGGACTATCAGCCCCAGCATTTT

d_gene: .
j_gene: TRBJ1-2
abundance: .
v_gene: TRBV6-5
CDR3aa: CASNSGEGYGYTF
CDR3nt: TGTGCCAGCAATTCAGGGGAGGGCTATGGCTACACCTTC

d_gene: .
j_gene: TRBJ2-2
abundance: .
v_gene: TRBV24-1
CDR3aa: CATTATAATGELFF
CDR3nt: TGTGCCACCACTGCCACGGCGGCCACCGGGGAGCTGTTTTTT

d_gene: .
j_gene: TRBJ2-7
abundance: .
v_gene: TRBV7-9
CDR3aa: CASSLSRNEQYF
CDR3nt: TGTGCCAGCAGCTTATCCAGAAACGAGCAGTACTTC

d_gene: TRBD2
j_gene: TRBJ2-7
abundance: .
v_gene: TRBV5-1
CDR3aa: CASSPIAGGSYEQYF
CDR3nt: TGCGCCAGCTCTCCCATAGCGGGGGGCTCCTACGAGCAGTACTTC

d_gene: .
j_gene: TRBJ2-2
abundance: .
v_gene: TRBV7-8
CDR3aa: CASSLGSNTGELFF
CDR3nt: TGTGCCAGCAGCCTCGGGTCTAACACCGGGGAGCTGTTTTTT

d_gene: TRBD2
j_gene: TRBJ2-1
abundance: .
v_gene: TRBV7-4
CDR3aa: CASSPGVAGGPDEQFF
CDR3nt: TGTGCCAGCAGCCCAGGGGTTGCGGGAGGGCCGGATGAGCAGTTCTTC

d_gene: .
j_gene: TRBJ2-5
abundance: .
v_gene: TRBV21-1
CDR3aa: CASSTHRSWETQYF
CDR3nt: TGTGCCAGCAGCACCCACAGGAGTTGGGAGACCCAGTACTTC

d_gene: .
j_gene: TRBJ1-3
abundance: .
v_gene: TRBV28
CDR3aa: CASRLGVSGNTIYF
CDR3nt: TGTGCCAGCAGACTCGGAGTTTCTGGAAACACCATATATTTT

d_gene: .
j_gene: TRBJ2-2
abundance: .
v_gene: TRBV6-5
CDR3aa: CASSQNTGELFF
CDR3nt: TGTGCCAGCAGTCAGAACACCGGGGAGCTGTTTTTT

d_gene: .
j_gene: TRBJ1-1
abundance: few
v_gene: TRBV6-5
CDR3aa: CASSGYRDTEAFF
CDR3nt: TGTGCCAGCAGCGGCTACCGGGACACTGAAGCTTTCTTT

d_gene: .
j_gene: TRBJ1-2
abundance: .
v_gene: TRBV28
CDR3aa: CASSLSHGYTF
CDR3nt: TGTGCCAGCAGTTTAAGCCATGGCTACACCTTC

d_gene: .
j_gene: TRBJ1-6
abundance: .
v_gene: TRBV10-1
CDR3aa: CASSKGTINSPLHF
CDR3nt: TGCGCCAGCAGCAAGGGGACTATCAATTCACCCCTCCACTTT

d_gene: .
j_gene: TRBJ2-2
abundance: .
v_gene: TRBV5-1
CDR3aa: CASSLFGDTGELFF
CDR3nt: TGCGCCAGCAGCTTGTTCGGGGACACCGGGGAGCTGTTTTTT

d_gene: .
j_gene: TRBJ1-5
abundance: once
v_gene: TRBV6-5
CDR3aa: CASSYSPGSNQPQHF
CDR3nt: TGTGCCAGCAGTTACTCTCCAGGGAGCAATCAGCCCCAGCATTTT

d_gene: TRBD2
j_gene: TRBJ2-1
abundance: .
v_gene: TRBV3-1/TRBV3-2
CDR3aa: CASSHSGQGQFF
CDR3nt: TGTGCCAGCAGTCATAGCGGGCAAGGGCAGTTCTTC

d_gene: TRBD1
j_gene: TRBJ2-5
abundance: .
v_gene: TRBV7-3
CDR3aa: CASSRGQGETQYF
CDR3nt: TGTGCCAGCAGCCGGGGACAGGGGGAGACCCAGTACTTC

d_gene: .
j_gene: TRBJ2-7
abundance: .
v_gene: TRBV18
CDR3aa: CASSPYRDSSYEQYF
CDR3nt: TGTGCCAGCTCACCTTACAGGGATAGCTCCTACGAGCAGTACTTC

d_gene: .
j_gene: TRBJ2-5
abundance: .
v_gene: TRBV7-2
CDR3aa: CASSPRLQETQYF
CDR3nt: TGTGCCAGCAGCCCCCGTCTACAAGAGACCCAGTACTTC

d_gene: TRBD1
j_gene: TRBJ1-5
abundance: few
v_gene: TRBV28
CDR3aa: CASAAGGEGQPQHF
CDR3nt: TGTGCCAGCGCCGCAGGGGGCGAGGGTCAGCCCCAGCATTTT

d_gene: .
j_gene: TRBJ2-7
abundance: .
v_gene: TRBV29-1
CDR3aa: CSVGIELLWSYEQYF
CDR3nt: TGCAGCGTTGGCATTGAGTTGTTGTGGTCCTACGAGCAGTACTTC

d_gene: .
j_gene: TRBJ2-6
abundance: few
v_gene: TRBV7-2
CDR3aa: CASNSGAGGANVLTF
CDR3nt: TGTGCCAGCAACTCAGGGGCAGGTGGGGCCAACGTCCTGACTTTC

d_gene: TRBD1
j_gene: TRBJ1-1
abundance: .
v_gene: TRBV28
CDR3aa: CASRGTGGISEAFF
CDR3nt: TGTGCCAGCAGGGGGACAGGGGGAATATCTGAAGCTTTCTTT

d_gene: .
j_gene: TRBJ2-5
abundance: .
v_gene: TRBV9
CDR3aa: CASSFTASWGRGKGETQYF
CDR3nt: TGTGCCAGCAGCTTCACTGCGAGCTGGGGCAGGGGCAAGGGGGAGACCCAGTACTTC

d_gene: .
j_gene: TRBJ2-7
abundance: .
v_gene: TRBV6-1
CDR3aa: CASSEVASASYEQYF
CDR3nt: TGTGCCAGCAGTGAAGTGGCTAGCGCCTCCTACGAGCAGTACTTC

d_gene: .
j_gene: TRBJ2-2
abundance: .
v_gene: TRBV10-3
CDR3aa: CAISDLAPNTGELFF
CDR3nt: TGTGCCATCAGTGACCTCGCGCCGAACACCGGGGAGCTGTTTTTT

d_gene: TRBD1
j_gene: TRBJ2-1
abundance: few
v_gene: TRBV12-3/TRBV12-4
CDR3aa: CASSLGTVNEQFF
CDR3nt: TGTGCCAGCAGTTTGGGGACAGTAAATGAGCAGTTCTTC

d_gene: .
j_gene: TRBJ1-5
abundance: .
v_gene: TRBV3-1/TRBV3-2
CDR3aa: CASSQAGTRAINQPQHF
CDR3nt: TGTGCCAGCAGCCAAGCAGGGACAAGGGCAATCAATCAGCCCCAGCATTTT

d_gene: TRBD1
j_gene: TRBJ1-2
abundance: .
v_gene: TRBV5-1
CDR3aa: CASSPGQAGGYTF
CDR3nt: TGCGCCAGCAGCCCCGGACAGGCGGGAGGCTACACCTTC

d_gene: TRBD1
j_gene: TRBJ2-5
abundance: .
v_gene: TRBV6-5
CDR3aa: CASTRQGLETQYF
CDR3nt: TGTGCCAGCACCAGACAGGGGCTGGAGACCCAGTACTTC

d_gene: .
j_gene: TRBJ1-4
abundance: once
v_gene: TRBV19
CDR3aa: CASSIVTETEKLFF
CDR3nt: TGTGCCAGTAGTATTGTGACAGAGACTGAAAAACTGTTTTTT

d_gene: TRBD2
j_gene: TRBJ2-1
abundance: once
v_gene: TRBV5-4
CDR3aa: CASSSDGTSGSNEQFF
CDR3nt: TGTGCCAGCAGCTCGGATGGGACTAGCGGGAGCAATGAGCAGTTCTTC